This T cell receptor beta chain was sequenced in a study of T cell responses to AZD1222 COVID-19 vaccine. The overall study: Analyses pooled second doses at about 4 or about 12 weeks.

Using immunoSEQ multiplex PCR, the repertoire was profiled, and TCRdb retains in-frame clones only, with some absent. The table has fewer than 150,000 clones, 70% to 90% seen once; the top ten hold 1.5% to 2%. To note about this clone: Its antigen is not identified.

Study-wide findings and caveats: Spike-specific TCR breadth and depth rose after two AZD1222 doses. Among those given AZD1222, only six were seropositive at baseline. As reported, nearly half of all spike-specific TCRs target variant regions that are unmutated.

V was trimmed by 5 bases and J by 12 bases, leaving 10 bases between them. CDR3 length: 11 residues. CDR1 is SGHAT and CDR2 is FQNNGV in the germline V gene. The V and J genes are TRBV11-2 and TRBJ1-4; a possible D gene is TRBD1 (6 bases). This specimen consisted of peripheral blood, obtained on day 0 of AZD1222 vaccination. The clonotype was recovered from an adult in good health. CDR3 nucleotides: TGTGCCAGCAGCCGAGGGGGGCAACTGTTTTTT. Protein sequence: CASSRGGQLFF.